The clone carrying this T cell receptor (beta chain) appeared a few times. Its specificity is unknown. These data originate in a study of T-cell reconstitution after alpha-beta-depleted transplantation in children. V gave up 5 bases and J gave up 1 base, with 8 bases separating them. The CDR3 covers 12 residues. CDR1 is SQVTM, CDR2 ANQGSEA, per germline. Preparation of the TCRbeta library used unique molecular identifiers. TCRdb used MiXCR to reprocess the PCR reads, holding one entry per CDR3 protein. The data show about 980,000 distinct CDR3 sequences, roughly 29% seen once. General study results and limits: Some patients' high day-60 TCRbeta diversity was attributed to recipient cells surviving conditioning. There were reportedly several hundred expanded graft clones from which alpha-beta T cells came about two months after transplant. A year post-transplant, T-cell counts and diversity derived mostly from newly produced T cells.

V usage is TRBV29-1 and J usage is TRBJ1-1; no firm D call. The sequencing used PBMCs, mostly from graft donor cells, collected 360 days after TCRalphabeta/CD19-depleted stem cell transplant. The clonotype originates from a boy under two years old who had a stem cell transplant for SCID, so the T cells may come from the graft donor. The CDR3 protein is CSVRRANTEAFF. Here the CDR3 DNA reads TGCAGCGTTCGTCGAGCGAACACTGAAGCTTTCTTT.